This T cell receptor (beta chain) stems from a study of CD8+CD57+ T cells in acquired aplastic anemia. Whole-study context: DNA from sorted CD4+ and CD8+ cells averaged around 3.5 ug. Study conclusions and caveats: There were 25 to 35 CD8+ CDR3 sequences that occurred in both patients and controls.

As regards this clonotype: The antigen is not known.

Trimming removed 0 bases at V and 6 bases at J, with 10 bases between. The CDR3 contains 13 residues. From germline, CDR1 is SGHRS and CDR2 YFSETQ. Both TCR beta VDJ combination and CDR3 sequence profiling were carried out. Genomic DNA was the template for this profiling. TCRdb reprocessed the reads with MiXCR, giving one entry per CDR3 protein. Found here are more than 250,000 distinct CDR3 sequences, about 56% of them singletons; the top ten hold 6.5% to 10%. This sequence originates from a human donor with severe aplastic anemia or a healthy control (not recorded which). The sequenced sample consisted of sorted CD4+, CD8+, or CD8+CD57+ T cells (not recorded which) from PBMCs. V is TRBV5-1 and J is TRBJ2-7, with a weak D call TRBD1 (6 bases). In DNA form, the CDR3 reads TGCGCCAGCAGCTTGGGACAGGCGCCCGAGCAGTACTTC. It is translated as CASSLGQAPEQYF.